The entry below describes one T cell receptor beta chain. The antigen remains undetermined. This sample was included in a study of CD8 T cells in ankylosing spondylitis. Notes on the study in general: Within ankylosing spondylitis blood, a TCR beta motif made up of seven to nine highly homologous variants appeared to be characteristic.

This CDR3 comprises 16 residues. J lost 14 bases, V lost 5 bases, and 20 bases had no gene match. TCRdb reprocessed the 5' RACE reads with MiXCR, giving one entry per CDR3 protein. Among roughly 350,000 distinct CDR3 sequences, roughly 8% were seen once, and the ten largest hold 14% to 15%. The clonotype was recovered from a male donor with ankylosing spondylitis. The V and J genes are TRBV12-3 or TRBV12-4 and TRBJ2-1, with 8 bases matching TRBD2. Sequenced material: blood, either unsorted or a sorted T cell fraction (not recorded which). In nucleotides, the CDR3 is TGTGCCAGCAGTCTCCCGGCCAGCGGGAGAGGGGGAAAAAAGTTCTTC. Amino acids: CASSLPASGRGGKKFF.